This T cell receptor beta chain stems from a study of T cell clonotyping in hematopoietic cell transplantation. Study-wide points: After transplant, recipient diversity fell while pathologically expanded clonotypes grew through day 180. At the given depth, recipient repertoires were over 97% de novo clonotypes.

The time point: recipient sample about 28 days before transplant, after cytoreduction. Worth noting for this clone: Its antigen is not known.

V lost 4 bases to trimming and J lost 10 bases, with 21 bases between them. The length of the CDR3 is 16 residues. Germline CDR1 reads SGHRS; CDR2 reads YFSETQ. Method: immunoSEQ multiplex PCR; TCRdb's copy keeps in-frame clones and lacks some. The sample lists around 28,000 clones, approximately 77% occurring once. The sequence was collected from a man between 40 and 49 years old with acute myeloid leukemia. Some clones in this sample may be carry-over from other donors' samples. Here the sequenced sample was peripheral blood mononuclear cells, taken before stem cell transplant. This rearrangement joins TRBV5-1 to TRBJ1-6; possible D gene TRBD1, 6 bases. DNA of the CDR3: TGCGCCAGCAGCGGAAACAGGGAGGGCCTAAGCTCACCCCTCCACTTT. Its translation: CASSGNREGLSSPLHF.